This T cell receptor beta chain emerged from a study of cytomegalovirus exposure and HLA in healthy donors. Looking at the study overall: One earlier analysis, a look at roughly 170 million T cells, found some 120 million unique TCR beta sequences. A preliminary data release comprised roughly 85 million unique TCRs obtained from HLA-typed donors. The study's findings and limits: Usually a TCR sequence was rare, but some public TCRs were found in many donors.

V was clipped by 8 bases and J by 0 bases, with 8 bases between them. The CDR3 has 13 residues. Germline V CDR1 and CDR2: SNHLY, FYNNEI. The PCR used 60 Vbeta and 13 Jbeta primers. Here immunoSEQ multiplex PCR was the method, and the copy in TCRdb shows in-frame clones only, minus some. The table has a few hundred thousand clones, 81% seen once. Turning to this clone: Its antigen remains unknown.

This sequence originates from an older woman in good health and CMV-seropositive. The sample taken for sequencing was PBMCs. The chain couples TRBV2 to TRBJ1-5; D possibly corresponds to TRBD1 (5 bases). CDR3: CASRQYSNQPQHF. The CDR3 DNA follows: TGTGCCAGCCGACAGTATAGCAATCAGCCCCAGCATTTT.